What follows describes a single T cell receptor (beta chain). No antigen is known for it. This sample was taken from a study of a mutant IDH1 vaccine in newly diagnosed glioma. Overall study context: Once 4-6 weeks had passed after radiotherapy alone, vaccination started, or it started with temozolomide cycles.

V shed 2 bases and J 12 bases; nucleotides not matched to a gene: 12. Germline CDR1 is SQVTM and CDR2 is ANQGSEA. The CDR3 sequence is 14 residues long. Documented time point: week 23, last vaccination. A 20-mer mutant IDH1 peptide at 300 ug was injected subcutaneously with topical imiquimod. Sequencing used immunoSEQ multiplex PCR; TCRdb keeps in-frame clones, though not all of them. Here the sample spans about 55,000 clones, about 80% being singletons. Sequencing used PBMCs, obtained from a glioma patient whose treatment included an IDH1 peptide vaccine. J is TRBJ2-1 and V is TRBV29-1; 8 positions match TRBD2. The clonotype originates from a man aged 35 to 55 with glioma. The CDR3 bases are TGCAGCGTTGAACTCGGGTTAGCGGGGTCGGGGCAGTTCTTC. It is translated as CSVELGLAGSGQFF.